These 3 T cell receptor beta chains share one sample of origin, sequenced in a study of OX40 agonist ivuxolimab in advanced cancers. TCRdb keeps only in-frame clones here, not all; method: immunoSEQ multiplex PCR. The sample yields roughly 92,000 clones, about 89% seen once. This material consisted of CD4+ or CD8+ T cells sorted from blood, taken in a trial of the OX40 agonist ivuxolimab. The receptor source for this set is an adult with an advanced solid tumor such as melanoma, head and neck, liver or kidney cancer.

V usage is TRBV9 and J usage is TRBJ2-1; TRBD1 aligns across 10 bases. V lost 4 bases to trimming and J lost 6 bases; unmatched junction nucleotides: 7. The CDR3 has 15 amino acids. Germline CDR1 and CDR2: SGDLS and YYNGEE. The CDR3 nucleotides read TGTGCCAGCAGCCCCCAGGGACAGGGGATCAATGAGCAGTTCTTC. Encoded protein: CASSPQGQGINEQFF.

This clone was recorded once. The V gene is TRBV19, the J gene TRBJ2-5; D unclear. The CDR3 consists of 15 residues. The germline CDR1 and CDR2 sequences are LNHDA and SQIVND (reference sequence). With 1 base removed from V and 5 bases from J, the gap between germline ends came to 14 bases. CDR3 residues: CASSIGRVIGETQYF. The CDR3 bases are TGTGCCAGTAGTATAGGTCGGGTGATCGGGGAGACCCAGTACTTC.

CDR3 loop: CASSISVGNQPQHF. CDR3 sequence (DNA): TGTGCCAGTAGTATCTCGGTTGGCAATCAGCCCCAGCATTTT. The chain combines TRBV19 with TRBJ1-5; D gene uncertain. This CDR3 comprises 14 residues. Germline CDR1 reads LNHDA; CDR2 reads SQIVND (reference sequence). Trimming took 3 bases from V and 2 from J, leaving 8 bases between them.